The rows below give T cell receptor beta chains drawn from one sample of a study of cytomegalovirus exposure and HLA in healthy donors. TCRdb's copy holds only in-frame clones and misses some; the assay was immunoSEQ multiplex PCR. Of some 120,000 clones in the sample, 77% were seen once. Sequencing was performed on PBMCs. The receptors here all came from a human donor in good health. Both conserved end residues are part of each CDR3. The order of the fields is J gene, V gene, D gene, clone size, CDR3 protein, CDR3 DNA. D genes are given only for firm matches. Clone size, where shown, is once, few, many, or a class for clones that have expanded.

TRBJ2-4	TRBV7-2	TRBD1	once	CASSLVVGRTGQNIQYF	TGTGCCAGCAGCTTAGTAGTGGGAAGGACAGGGCAAAACATTCAGTACTTC
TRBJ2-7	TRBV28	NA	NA	CASSLGQLYEQYF	TGTGCCAGCAGCCTCGGACAGCTCTACGAGCAGTACTTC
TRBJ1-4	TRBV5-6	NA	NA	CASSRGRTATNEKLFF	TGTGCCAGCAGCCGGGGACGGACAGCAACTAATGAAAAACTGTTTTTT
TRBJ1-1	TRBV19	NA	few	CASSIGMNTEAFF	TGTGCCAGTAGTATCGGGATGAACACTGAAGCTTTCTTT
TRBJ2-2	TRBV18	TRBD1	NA	CASSNRGQADTGELFF	TGTGCCAGCTCAAACAGGGGGCAAGCGGACACCGGGGAGCTGTTTTTT
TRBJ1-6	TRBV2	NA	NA	CASSETRGTAPLHF	TGTGCCAGCAGTGAAACCAGGGGCACGGCACCCCTCCACTTT
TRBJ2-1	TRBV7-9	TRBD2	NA	CASSSKRESYNEQFF	TGTGCCAGCAGCTCGAAGCGGGAGTCCTACAATGAGCAGTTCTTC
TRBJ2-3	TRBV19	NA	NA	CASSIAAGTDTQYF	TGTGCCAGTAGTATCGCTGCGGGCACAGATACGCAGTATTTT
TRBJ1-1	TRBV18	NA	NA	CASSPPGANFAEAFF	TGTGCCAGCTCACCACCGGGGGCAAATTTCGCTGAAGCTTTCTTT
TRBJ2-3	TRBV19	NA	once	CASSNRAKLDTDTQYF	TGTGCCAGTAGTAACAGGGCGAAGTTAGACACAGATACGCAGTATTTT
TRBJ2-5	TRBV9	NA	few	CASSVDPPQGVRETQYF	TGTGCCAGCAGCGTAGACCCCCCACAGGGCGTAAGAGAGACCCAGTACTTC
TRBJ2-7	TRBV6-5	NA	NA	CASSLEGTHSYEQYF	TGTGCCAGCAGCCTGGAGGGGACGCACTCCTACGAGCAGTACTTC
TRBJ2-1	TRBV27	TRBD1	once	CASSLPGQLYNEQFF	TGTGCCAGCAGTTTACCGGGACAGCTATACAATGAGCAGTTCTTC
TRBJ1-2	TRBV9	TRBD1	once	CASSVVNRGQFGDGYTF	TGTGCCAGCAGCGTGGTCAACAGGGGGCAGTTCGGTGATGGCTACACCTTC
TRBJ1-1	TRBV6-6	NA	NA	CASSYSRGPEAFF	TGTGCCAGCAGTTACTCTAGGGGTCCTGAAGCTTTCTTT
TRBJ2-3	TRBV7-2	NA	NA	CASSLVPGISDTQYF	TGTGCCAGCAGCTTAGTCCCGGGAATCTCAGATACGCAGTATTTT
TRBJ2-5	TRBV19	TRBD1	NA	CATRQGARETQYF	TGTGCCACACGACAGGGGGCGCGGGAGACCCAGTACTTC
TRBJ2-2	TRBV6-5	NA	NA	CASSLRTRSSGELFF	TGTGCCAGCAGTTTACGAACCCGATCCAGCGGGGAGCTGTTTTTT
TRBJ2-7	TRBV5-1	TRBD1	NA	CASTTTGGSYEQYF	TGCGCCAGCACCACGACAGGGGGCAGCTACGAGCAGTACTTC
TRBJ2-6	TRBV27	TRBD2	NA	CASTLRTSGASGANVLTF	TGTGCCAGCACCCTACGGACTAGCGGGGCCTCTGGGGCCAACGTCCTGACTTTC
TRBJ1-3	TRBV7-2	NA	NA	CASSLGRGPGNTIYF	TGTGCCAGCAGCTTAGGAAGGGGTCCCGGAAACACCATATATTTT
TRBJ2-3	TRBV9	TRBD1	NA	CASSALGTGGTDTQYF	TGTGCCAGCAGCGCCCTAGGGACAGGGGGGACAGATACGCAGTATTTT
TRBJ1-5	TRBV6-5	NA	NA	CASSSSFNQPQHF	TGTGCCAGCAGTTCCAGTTTCAATCAGCCCCAGCATTTT
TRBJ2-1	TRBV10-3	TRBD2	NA	CAISEEGLIDEQFF	TGTGCCATCAGTGAGGAGGGACTAATCGATGAGCAGTTCTTC
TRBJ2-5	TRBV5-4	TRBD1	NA	CASSSGQGAKTQYF	TGTGCCAGCAGCTCCGGACAGGGGGCAAAGACCCAGTACTTC
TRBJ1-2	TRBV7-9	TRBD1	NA	CASSRGTGNYGYTF	TGTGCCAGCAGCAGGGGGACAGGGAACTATGGCTACACCTTC
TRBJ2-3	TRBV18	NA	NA	CASSPLAGADTQYF	TGTGCCAGCTCACCACTAGCCGGCGCAGATACGCAGTATTTT
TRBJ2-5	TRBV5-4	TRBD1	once	CASSETLGTGKFETQYF	TGTGCCAGCAGCGAGACTCTCGGGACAGGGAAGTTTGAGACCCAGTACTTC
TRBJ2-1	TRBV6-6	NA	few	CASSPDSNEQFF	TGTGCCAGCAGCCCCGACTCCAATGAGCAGTTCTTC
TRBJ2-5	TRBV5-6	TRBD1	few	CASSSTTETGLETQYF	TGTGCCAGCAGCTCTACTACTGAGACAGGGTTAGAGACCCAGTACTTC
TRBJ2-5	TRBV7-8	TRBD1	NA	CASSLQGARETQYF	TGTGCCAGCAGCCTACAGGGGGCTCGGGAGACCCAGTACTTC
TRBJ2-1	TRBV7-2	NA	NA	CASSLNSYNEQFF	TGTGCCAGCAGCTTGAACTCGTACAATGAGCAGTTCTTC
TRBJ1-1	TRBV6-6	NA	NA	CASSNGPVEAFF	TGTGCCAGCAGTAATGGCCCAGTTGAAGCTTTCTTT
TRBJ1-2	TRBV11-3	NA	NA	CASTANNYGYTF	TGTGCCAGCACCGCTAATAACTATGGCTACACCTTC
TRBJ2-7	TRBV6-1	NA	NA	CASSEGYPPREQYF	TGTGCCAGCAGTGAAGGGTACCCCCCTCGGGAGCAGTACTTC
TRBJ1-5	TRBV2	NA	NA	CASRTEWNQPQHF	TGTGCCAGCAGAACAGAGTGGAATCAGCCCCAGCATTTT
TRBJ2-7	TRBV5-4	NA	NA	CASSGRDHYEQYF	TGTGCCAGCAGCGGTCGGGATCACTACGAGCAGTACTTC
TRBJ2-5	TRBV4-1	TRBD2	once	CASSQESAGGLGVEETQYF	TGCGCCAGCAGCCAAGAATCAGCGGGAGGATTAGGGGTAGAAGAGACCCAGTACTTC
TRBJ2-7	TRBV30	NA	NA	CAWSGGSSYEQYF	TGTGCCTGGAGTGGGGGCAGCTCCTACGAGCAGTACTTC